This T cell receptor (beta chain) was identified in a study of T-cell memory formation after mild COVID-19. TCRdb used MiXCR to reprocess the 5' RACE reads, holding one entry per CDR3 protein. The profile shows hundreds of thousands of distinct CDR3 sequences, 20% of them singletons. The germline V gene encodes CDR1 SGHTA and CDR2 FQGNSA. V shed 5 bases and J 0 bases; nucleotides not matched to a gene: 7. This CDR3 is 16 amino acids long. Study-level results: The study detected some responding clones in pre-infection memory, suggesting cross-reactive memory joined. CD4+ clones that contracted lay mainly in CM and EM; CD8+ ones lay in EMRA. The authors left the SARS-CoV-2 specificity of second-wave clones peaking on day 37 unconfirmed.

The sample holds a few counts of this clonotype. Its antigen is unknown. V gene TRBV7-2 combines with J gene TRBJ1-1; the match to TRBD1 covers 9 bases. This TCR came from a man aged 18 to 29 who had mild COVID-19 (a few samples of this study predate the infection). Cell type and time point are not known. The material sequenced was PBMCs or a T cell subset sorted from them (not recorded which). The CDR3 sequence: CASSLGTGSMNTEAFF. CDR3 sequence (DNA): TGTGCCAGCAGCCTGGGGACAGGGAGCATGAACACTGAAGCTTTCTTT. Filled out from reference TRBV7-2 and TRBJ1-1, the complete variable domain reads GAGVSQSPSNKVTEKGKDVELRCDPISGHTALYWYRQSLGQGLEFLIYFQGNSAPDKSGLPSDRFSAERTGGSVSTLTIQRTQQEDSAVYLCASSLGTGSMNTEAFFGQGTRLTVV.